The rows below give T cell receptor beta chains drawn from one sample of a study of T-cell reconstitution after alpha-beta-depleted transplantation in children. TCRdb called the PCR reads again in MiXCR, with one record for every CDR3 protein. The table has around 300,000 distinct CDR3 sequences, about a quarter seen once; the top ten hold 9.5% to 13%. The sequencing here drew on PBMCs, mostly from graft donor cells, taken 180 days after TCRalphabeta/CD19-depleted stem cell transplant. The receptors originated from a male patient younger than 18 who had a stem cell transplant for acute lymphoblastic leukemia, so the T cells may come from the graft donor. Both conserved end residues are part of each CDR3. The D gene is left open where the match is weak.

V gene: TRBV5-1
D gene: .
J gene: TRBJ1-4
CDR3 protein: CASSIQGHNEKLFF

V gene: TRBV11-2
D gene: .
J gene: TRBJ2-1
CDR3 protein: CASSLGIRGSYNEQFF

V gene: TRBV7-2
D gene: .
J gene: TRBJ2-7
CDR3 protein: CASSLAWGDLGYEQYF

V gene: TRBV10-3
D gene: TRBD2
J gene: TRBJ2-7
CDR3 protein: CAIRTSGKENEQYF

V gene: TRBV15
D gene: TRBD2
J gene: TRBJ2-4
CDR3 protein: CATCPLGRLAGDIAKNIQYF

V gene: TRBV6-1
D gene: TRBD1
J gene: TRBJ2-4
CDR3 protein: CASSPGDRGRLAKNIQSF

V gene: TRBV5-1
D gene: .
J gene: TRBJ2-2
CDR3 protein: CASCLNHGGAGELFF

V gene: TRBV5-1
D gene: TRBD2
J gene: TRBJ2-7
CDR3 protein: CASSDGGGGIYEQYF

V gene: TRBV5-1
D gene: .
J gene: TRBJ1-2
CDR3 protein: CASSLAQTGDGYTF

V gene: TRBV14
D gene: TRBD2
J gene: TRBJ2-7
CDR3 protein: CASSQWIIAGPYEQYF

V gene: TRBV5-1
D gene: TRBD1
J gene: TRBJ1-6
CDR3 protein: CASSSRQGGSPLHF